This is a list of T cell receptor beta chains from one sample in a study of shared clonotypes between healthy human individuals. Only in-frame clones appear in the TCRdb table, and some are missing; sequencing was by immunoSEQ multiplex PCR. The table has over a million clones, 70% to 80% seen once. The sequencing sample was made of memory CD4+ T cells from PBMCs. The receptors come from a man younger than 30 in good health. Some clones in this sample may be carry-over from other donors' samples. Each CDR3 is given with its conserved first and last residue. D genes are given only for firm matches. Rows give clone size only sometimes, using once, few, many, or a class for an expanded clone.

j_gene | d_gene | v_gene | abundance | CDR3nt | CDR3aa
TRBJ2-1 | TRBD2 | TRBV28 | NA | TGTGCCACCTCCAGCGGGAGGGGTAATGAGCAGTTCTTC | CATSSGRGNEQFF
TRBJ2-7 | NA | TRBV9 | NA | TGTGCCAGCAGCGTAGCTCTGGGGTCTACCACCTACGAGCAGTACTTC | CASSVALGSTTYEQYF
TRBJ2-5 | NA | TRBV4-3 | NA | TGCGCCAGCAGCCAAGGGGGGACACAAGAGACCCAGTACTTC | CASSQGGTQETQYF
TRBJ2-1 | NA | TRBV20-1 | NA | TGCAGTGCTAGCCCTCGGAATGAGCAGTTCTTC | CSASPRNEQFF
TRBJ1-3 | TRBD1 | TRBV7-2 | few | TGTGCCAGCAGCTTAGCACAGGGGGCGCTTGGAAACACCATATATTTT | CASSLAQGALGNTIYF
TRBJ1-3 | TRBD1 | TRBV7-6 | NA | TGTGCCAGCAGCTCCAGGGACAGGGAGTCTGGAAACACCATATATTTT | CASSSRDRESGNTIYF
TRBJ1-2 | NA | TRBV28 | NA | TGTGCCAGCAGTCGACGGACGGTTACTAACTATGGCTACACCTTC | CASSRRTVTNYGYTF
TRBJ1-1 | NA | TRBV18 | NA | TGTGCCAGCTCAACGGACATGAACACTGAAGCTTTCTTT | CASSTDMNTEAFF
TRBJ1-1 | NA | TRBV27 | NA | TGTGCCAGCAGTTTATCAGGGAGCCCCACAAGGGAAGCTTTCTTT | CASSLSGSPTREAFF
TRBJ2-7 | TRBD2 | TRBV4-2 | NA | TGTGCCAGCAGCCAAGAGGCGGGAGAGTCCTACGAGCAGTACTTC | CASSQEAGESYEQYF
TRBJ1-5 | NA | TRBV5-8 | NA | TGTGCCAGCAGCTTAATCGAGGGGCTTAATCAGCCCCAGCATTTT | CASSLIEGLNQPQHF
TRBJ2-3 | NA | TRBV15 | once | TGTGCCACCAGCATCTCGGGCAGGGCCGGAGATACGCAGTATTTT | CATSISGRAGDTQYF
TRBJ2-7 | NA | TRBV20-1 | few | TGCAACGCAGGAGGCGAGCAGTACTTC | CNAGGEQYF
TRBJ2-7 | NA | TRBV28 | many | TGTGCCAGCAAAAGGGACGGCAACTCCTACGAGCAGTACTTC | CASKRDGNSYEQYF
TRBJ2-1 | NA | TRBV9 | NA | TGTGCCAGCAGCGTATCCCCTAACAATGAGCAGTTCTTC | CASSVSPNNEQFF
TRBJ2-1 | TRBD2 | TRBV9 | once | TGTGCCAGCAGCCTCGGGACTAGCGGTTACAATGAGCAGTTCTTC | CASSLGTSGYNEQFF
TRBJ2-7 | NA | TRBV4-1 | NA | TGCGCCAGCAGCCAAGCACAGGGCCCCCTTACCTACGAGCAGTACTTC | CASSQAQGPLTYEQYF
TRBJ2-7 | NA | TRBV2 | NA | TGTGCCAGCAGTTGGGACTTCACTTCCCTTTACGAGCAGTACTTC | CASSWDFTSLYEQYF
TRBJ2-6 | TRBD2 | TRBV28 | few | TGTGCCAGCAGGCGGGGGACCGTTTCTGGGGCCAACGTCCTGACTTTC | CASRRGTVSGANVLTF
TRBJ2-5 | TRBD2 | TRBV5-1 | NA | TGCGCCAGCAGCGTCGGACTAGCGGGAGCTCCCGGGGAGACCCAGTACTTC | CASSVGLAGAPGETQYF
TRBJ1-5 | NA | TRBV30 | NA | TGTGCCTGGAGCGGGAAGTTCCGATGGGGTGATACAGGGAGCAATCAGCCCCAGCATTTT | CAWSGKFRWGDTGSNQPQHF
TRBJ2-7 | TRBD1 | TRBV27 | NA | TGTGCCAGCCGACAGGGGTTCGGAATGGGTGAGCAGTACTTC | CASRQGFGMGEQYF
TRBJ2-7 | NA | TRBV5-6 | once | TGTGCCAGCAGCTTGGGGTTTTTAGCGGCCTACGAGCAGTACTTC | CASSLGFLAAYEQYF
TRBJ2-7 | NA | TRBV10-2 | NA | TGCGCCAGCAGACCGACAGGAGGATACGAGCAGTACTTC | CASRPTGGYEQYF
TRBJ2-3 | NA | TRBV11-3 | many | TGTGCCAGCAGCTTTGAGGAGCATACGCAGTATTTT | CASSFEEHTQYF
TRBJ1-3 | TRBD1 | TRBV7-9 | NA | TGTGCCAGCAGCCCGGACAGGGCAGGAAACACCATATATTTT | CASSPDRAGNTIYF
TRBJ2-2 | TRBD2 | TRBV5-1 | NA | TGCGCCAGCAGCTCCGGGACTAGCTATACCGGGGAGCTGTTTTTT | CASSSGTSYTGELFF
TRBJ1-5 | NA | TRBV13 | NA | TGTGCCAGCAGCAGAAGGAATCAGCCCCAGCATTTT | CASSRRNQPQHF
TRBJ2-2 | NA | TRBV5-5 | NA | TGTGCCAGCACCCTCGGGGCCTCGTACACCGGGGAGCTGTTTTTT | CASTLGASYTGELFF
TRBJ2-3 | TRBD1 | TRBV29-1 | few | TGCAGCGTTGAGGGGACAGGGGGAGATACGCAGTATTTT | CSVEGTGGDTQYF